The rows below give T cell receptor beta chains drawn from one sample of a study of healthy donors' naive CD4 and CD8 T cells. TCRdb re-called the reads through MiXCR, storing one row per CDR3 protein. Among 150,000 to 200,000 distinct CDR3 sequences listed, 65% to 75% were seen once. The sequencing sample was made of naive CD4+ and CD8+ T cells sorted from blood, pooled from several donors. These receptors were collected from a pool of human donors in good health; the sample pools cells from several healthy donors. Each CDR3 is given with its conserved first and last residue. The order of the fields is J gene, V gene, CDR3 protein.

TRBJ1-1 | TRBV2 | CASRENTEAFF
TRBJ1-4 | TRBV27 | CASSYRGASGNEKLFF
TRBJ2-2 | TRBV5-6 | CASSLLGSFDTGELFF
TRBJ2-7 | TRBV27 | CASSQAGGIDEQYF
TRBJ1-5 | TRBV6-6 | CASSSGLQTQHF
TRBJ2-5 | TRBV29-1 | CSAWRGGSYQETQYF
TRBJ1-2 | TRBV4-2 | CASSQGEGGGYTF
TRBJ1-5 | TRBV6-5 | CASSEARGNQPQHF
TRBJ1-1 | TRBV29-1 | CSVERLTGTEAFF
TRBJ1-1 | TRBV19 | CASSAGQGARTEAFF
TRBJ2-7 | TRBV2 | CASSGRGLARSYEQYF
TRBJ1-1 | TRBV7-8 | CASSATGFWGTEAFF
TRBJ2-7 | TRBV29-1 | CSVVTSGKQYF
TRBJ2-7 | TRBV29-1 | CSVAGRTGAHEQYF
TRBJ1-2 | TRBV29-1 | CSVGAGDRGLINYGYTF
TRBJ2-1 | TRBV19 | CASSLVTGNSYNEQFF
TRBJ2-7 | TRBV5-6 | CASSLGRSEGTSYEQYF
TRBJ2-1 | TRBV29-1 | CSVVREGLQFF
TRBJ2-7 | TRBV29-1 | CSAAEGAPYEQYF
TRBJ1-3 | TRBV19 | CASSAWSIGNTIYF
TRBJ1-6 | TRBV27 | CASSLWAGTDNSPLHF
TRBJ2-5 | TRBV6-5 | CASSLGVGPETQYF
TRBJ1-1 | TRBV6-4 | CASSVGPNLNTEAFF
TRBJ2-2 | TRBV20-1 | CSAASGDLTGELFF
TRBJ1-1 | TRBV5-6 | CASSLVRGLNTEAFF
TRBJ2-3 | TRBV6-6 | CASGRLAGLTDTQYF
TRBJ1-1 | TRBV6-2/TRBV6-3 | CASSYLTGRGTEAFF
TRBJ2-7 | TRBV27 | CASSPQPTGTYEQYF
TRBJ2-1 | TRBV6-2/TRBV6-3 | CASRTGKPSNEQFF
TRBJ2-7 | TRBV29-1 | CSVRKGFGAYEQYF
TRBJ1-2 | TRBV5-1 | CASSLRGGLGYTF
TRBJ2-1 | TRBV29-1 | CSVEGTSRFNEQFF
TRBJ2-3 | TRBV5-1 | CASSNSRVPDTQYF
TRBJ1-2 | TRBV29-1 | CSVVGQNYGYTF
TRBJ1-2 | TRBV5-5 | CASSQAYTDRTATF
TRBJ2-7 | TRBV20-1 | CSARGQSYEQYF
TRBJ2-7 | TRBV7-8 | CASSFPGFYEQYF
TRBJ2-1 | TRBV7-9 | CASSLDPTDLSYNEQFF
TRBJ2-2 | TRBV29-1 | CSAHRNTGELFF
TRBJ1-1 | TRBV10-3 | CAARDRDTEAFF
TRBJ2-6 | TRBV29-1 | CSVDRVSGANVLTF
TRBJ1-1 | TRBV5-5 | CASRLDRGRTEAFF
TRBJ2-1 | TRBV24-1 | CATSDFPTSGSLNEQFF
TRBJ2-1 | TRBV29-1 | CSAQRDRTYNEQFF
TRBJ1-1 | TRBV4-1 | CASSQRFRQMNTEAFF
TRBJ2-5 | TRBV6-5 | CASSFGGAQETQYF
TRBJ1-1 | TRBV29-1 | CSVKWGDNLEAFF
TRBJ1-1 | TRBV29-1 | CSASDRAGTEAFF
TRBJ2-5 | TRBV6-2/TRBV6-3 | CASTTGTSGVLQETQYF
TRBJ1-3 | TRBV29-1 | CSTISGNTIYF
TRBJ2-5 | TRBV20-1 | CSALRTNQETQYF
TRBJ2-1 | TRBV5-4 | CASSHRLAGNEQFF